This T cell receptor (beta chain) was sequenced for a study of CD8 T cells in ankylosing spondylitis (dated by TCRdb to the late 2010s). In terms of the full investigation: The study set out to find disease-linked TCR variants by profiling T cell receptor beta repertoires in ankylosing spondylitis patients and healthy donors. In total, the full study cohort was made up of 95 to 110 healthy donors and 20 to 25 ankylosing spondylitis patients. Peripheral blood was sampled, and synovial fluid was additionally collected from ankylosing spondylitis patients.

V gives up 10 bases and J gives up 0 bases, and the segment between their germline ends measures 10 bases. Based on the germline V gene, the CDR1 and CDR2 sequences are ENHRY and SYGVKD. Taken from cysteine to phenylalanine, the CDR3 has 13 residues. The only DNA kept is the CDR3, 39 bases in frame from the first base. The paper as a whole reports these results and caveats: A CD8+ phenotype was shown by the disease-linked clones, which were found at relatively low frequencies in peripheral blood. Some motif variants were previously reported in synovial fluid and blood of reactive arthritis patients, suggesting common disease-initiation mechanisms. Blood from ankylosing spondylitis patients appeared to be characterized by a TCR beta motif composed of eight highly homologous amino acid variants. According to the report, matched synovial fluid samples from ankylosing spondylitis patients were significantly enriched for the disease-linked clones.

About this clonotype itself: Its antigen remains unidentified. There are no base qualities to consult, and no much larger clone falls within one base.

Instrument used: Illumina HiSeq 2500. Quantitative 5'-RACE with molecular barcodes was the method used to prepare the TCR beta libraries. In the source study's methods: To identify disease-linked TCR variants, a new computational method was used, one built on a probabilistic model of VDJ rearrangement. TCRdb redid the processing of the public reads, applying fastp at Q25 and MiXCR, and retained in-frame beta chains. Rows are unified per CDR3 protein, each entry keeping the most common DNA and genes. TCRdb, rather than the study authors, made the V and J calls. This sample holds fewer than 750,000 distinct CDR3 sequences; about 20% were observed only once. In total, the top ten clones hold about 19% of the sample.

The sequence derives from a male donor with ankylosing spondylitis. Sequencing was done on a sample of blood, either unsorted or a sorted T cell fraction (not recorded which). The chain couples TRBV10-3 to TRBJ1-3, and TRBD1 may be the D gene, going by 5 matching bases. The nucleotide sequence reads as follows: TGTGCCACGACGGACAACTCTGGAAACACCATATATTTT. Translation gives CATTDNSGNTIYF.